The clone carrying this T cell receptor (beta chain) was seen more than once but under ten times. Patients of the Seattle cohort, enrolled during active infection, were followed longitudinally. Source study methods: It was from reference gene primer amplification that nucleated cell counts were estimated. Clones were sequenced by immunoSEQ multiplex PCR, and TCRdb holds only the in-frame ones, with some missing. V, J and clone size derive from that table, while D and trimming were established from the DNA sequence. The sample lists 150,000 to 200,000 clones; about 87% were seen once. The data were taken from a study of blood T cell repertoires in COVID-19. Study at large: The United States, Italy and Spain were the sources of the acute and convalescent COVID-19 samples. PBMCs, B-cell-depleted T cells, or T cells provided the cDNA or gDNA that made up the material.

The specimen was peripheral blood. The sequence came from a woman between 65 and 79 years old with COVID-19, enrolled during active disease.

The CDR3 region is CASSQLSGQFTPLHF. The CDR3 DNA sequence: TGTGCCAGCAGCCAATTGTCCGGACAATTCACACCCCTCCACTTT. The V and J genes are TRBV16 and TRBJ1-6; the D gene is possibly TRBD1 (5 bases). Germline-derived CDR1 and CDR2 are KGHSY and FQNENV. This CDR3 comprises 15 residues. The V gene lost 1 base and the J gene lost 11 bases, with 15 bases spanning the gap.